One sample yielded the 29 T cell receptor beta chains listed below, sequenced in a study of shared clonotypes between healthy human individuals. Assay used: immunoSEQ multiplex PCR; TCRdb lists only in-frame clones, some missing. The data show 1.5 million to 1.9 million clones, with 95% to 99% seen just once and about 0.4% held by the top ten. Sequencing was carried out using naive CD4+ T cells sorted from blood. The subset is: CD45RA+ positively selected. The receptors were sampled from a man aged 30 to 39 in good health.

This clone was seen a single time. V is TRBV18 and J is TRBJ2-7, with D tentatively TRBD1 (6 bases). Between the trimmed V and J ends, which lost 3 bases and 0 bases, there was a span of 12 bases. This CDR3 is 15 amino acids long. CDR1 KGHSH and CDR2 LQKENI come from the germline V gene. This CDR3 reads CASSPPGTTSYEQYF. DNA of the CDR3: TGTGCCAGCTCACCCCCCGGGACAACCTCCTACGAGCAGTACTTC.

CDR3 sequence reads: CASSFNSGRTDTQYF. CDR3 in DNA: TGTGCCAGCAGCTTTAATAGCGGGAGAACAGATACGCAGTATTTT. V gene TRBV7-9 combines with J gene TRBJ2-3, with 9 bases that match TRBD2. The germline gives CDR1 SEHNR, CDR2 FQNEAQ (reference sequence). With 3 bases clipped from V and 3 bases from J, the junction kept 4 bases outside the gene matches. The length of the CDR3 is 15 residues.

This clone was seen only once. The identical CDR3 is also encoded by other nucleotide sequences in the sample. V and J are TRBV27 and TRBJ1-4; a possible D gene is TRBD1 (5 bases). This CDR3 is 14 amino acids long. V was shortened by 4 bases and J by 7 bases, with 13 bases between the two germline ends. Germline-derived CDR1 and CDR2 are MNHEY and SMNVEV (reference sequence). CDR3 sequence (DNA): TGTGCCAGCAGTTCGGGACGGGGGGGTGAAAAACTGTTTTTT. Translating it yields CASSSGRGGEKLFF. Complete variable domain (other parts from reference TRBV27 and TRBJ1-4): EAQVTQNPRYLITVTGKKLTVTCSQNMNHEYMSWYRQDPGLGLRQIYYSMNVEVTDKGDVPEGYKVSRKEKRNFPLILESPSPNQTSLYFCASSSGRGGEKLFFGSGTQLSVL.

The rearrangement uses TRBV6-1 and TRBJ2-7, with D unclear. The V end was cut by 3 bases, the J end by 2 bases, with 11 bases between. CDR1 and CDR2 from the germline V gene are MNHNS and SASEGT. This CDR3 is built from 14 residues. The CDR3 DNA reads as TGTGCCAGCAGTGAGAGAAGAACCGCCTACGAGCAGTACTTC. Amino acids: CASSERRTAYEQYF.

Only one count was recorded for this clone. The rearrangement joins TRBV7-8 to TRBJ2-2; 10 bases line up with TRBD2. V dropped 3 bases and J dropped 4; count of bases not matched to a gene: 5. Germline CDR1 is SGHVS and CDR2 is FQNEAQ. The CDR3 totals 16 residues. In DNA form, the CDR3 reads TGTGCCAGCAGCTTTGGGACTAGCGTCATCACCGGGGAGCTGTTTTTT. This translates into CASSFGTSVITGELFF.

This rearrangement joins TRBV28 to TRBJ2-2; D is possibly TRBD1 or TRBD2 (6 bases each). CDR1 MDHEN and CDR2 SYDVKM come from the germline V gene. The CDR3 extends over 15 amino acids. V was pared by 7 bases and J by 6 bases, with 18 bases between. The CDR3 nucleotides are TGTGCCAGCACCATAGGGGGACTCCCTCCCGGGGAGCTGTTTTTT. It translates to CASTIGGLPPGELFF.

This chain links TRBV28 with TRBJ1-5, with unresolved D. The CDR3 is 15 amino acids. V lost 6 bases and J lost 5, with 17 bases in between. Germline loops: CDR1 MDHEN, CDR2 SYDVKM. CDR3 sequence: CASRPDAGPYQPQHF. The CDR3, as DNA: TGTGCCAGCAGACCCGACGCCGGGCCCTATCAGCCCCAGCATTTT.

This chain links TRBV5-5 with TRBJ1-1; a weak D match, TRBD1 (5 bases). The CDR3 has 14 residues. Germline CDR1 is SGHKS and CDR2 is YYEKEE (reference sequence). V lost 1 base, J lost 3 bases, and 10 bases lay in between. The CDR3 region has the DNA TGTGCCAGCAGCTTGTGGCAAGGGGACACTGAAGCTTTCTTT. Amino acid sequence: CASSLWQGDTEAFF. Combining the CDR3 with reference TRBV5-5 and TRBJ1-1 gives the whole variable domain DAGVTQSPTHLIKTRGQQVTLRCSPISGHKSVSWYQQVLGQGPQFIFQYYEKEERGRGNFPDRFSARQFPNYSSELNVNALLLGDSALYLCASSLWQGDTEAFFGQGTRLTVV.

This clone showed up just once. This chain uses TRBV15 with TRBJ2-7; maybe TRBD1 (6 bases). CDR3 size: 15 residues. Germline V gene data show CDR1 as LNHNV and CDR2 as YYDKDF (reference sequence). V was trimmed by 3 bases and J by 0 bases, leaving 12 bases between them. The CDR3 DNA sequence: TGTGCCACCAGCAGGGCCCCACAGGGCTCCTACGAGCAGTACTTC. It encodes CATSRAPQGSYEQYF.

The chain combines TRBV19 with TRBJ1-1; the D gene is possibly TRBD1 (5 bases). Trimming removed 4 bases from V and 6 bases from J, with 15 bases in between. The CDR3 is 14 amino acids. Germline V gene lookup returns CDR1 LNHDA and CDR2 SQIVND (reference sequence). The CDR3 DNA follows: TGTGCCAGTAGTAAGGAGACGAGGGGATCTGAAGCTTTCTTT. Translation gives CASSKETRGSEAFF.

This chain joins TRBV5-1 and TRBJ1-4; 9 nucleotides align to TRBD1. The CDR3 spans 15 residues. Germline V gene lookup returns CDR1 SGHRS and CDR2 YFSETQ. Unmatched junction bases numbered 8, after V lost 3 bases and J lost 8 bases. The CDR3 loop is CASSSIGTGNEKLFF. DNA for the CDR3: TGCGCCAGCAGCTCGATCGGGACAGGGAACGAAAAACTGTTTTTT.

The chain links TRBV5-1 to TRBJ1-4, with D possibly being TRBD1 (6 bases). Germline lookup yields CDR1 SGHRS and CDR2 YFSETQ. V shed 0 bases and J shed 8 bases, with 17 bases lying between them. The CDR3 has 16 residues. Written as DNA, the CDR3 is TGCGCCAGCAGCTTGGCCCAGGGGACCCCTTCCGAAAAACTGTTTTTT. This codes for CASSLAQGTPSEKLFF.

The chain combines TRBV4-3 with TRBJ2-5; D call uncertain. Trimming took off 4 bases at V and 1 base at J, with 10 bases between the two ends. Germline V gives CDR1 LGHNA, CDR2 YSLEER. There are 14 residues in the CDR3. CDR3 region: CASSRRASQETQYF. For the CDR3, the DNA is TGCGCCAGCAGCCGAAGAGCATCCCAAGAGACCCAGTACTTC.

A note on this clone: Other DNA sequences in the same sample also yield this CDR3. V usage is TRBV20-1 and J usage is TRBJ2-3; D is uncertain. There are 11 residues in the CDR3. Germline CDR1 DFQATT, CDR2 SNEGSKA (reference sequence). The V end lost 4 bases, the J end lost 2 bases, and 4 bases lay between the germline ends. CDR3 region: CSATFTDTQYF. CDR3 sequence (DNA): TGCAGTGCTACCTTCACAGATACGCAGTATTTT.

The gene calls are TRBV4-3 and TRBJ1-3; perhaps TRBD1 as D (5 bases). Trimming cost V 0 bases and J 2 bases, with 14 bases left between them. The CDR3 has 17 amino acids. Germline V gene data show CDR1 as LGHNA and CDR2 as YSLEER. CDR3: CASSQDGAVSPGNTIYF. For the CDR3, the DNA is TGCGCCAGCAGCCAAGATGGGGCGGTCTCCCCTGGAAACACCATATATTTT.

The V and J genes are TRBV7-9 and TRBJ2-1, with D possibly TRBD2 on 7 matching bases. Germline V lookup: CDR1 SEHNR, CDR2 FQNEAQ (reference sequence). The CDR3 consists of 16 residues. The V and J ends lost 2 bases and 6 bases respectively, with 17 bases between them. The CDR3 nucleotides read TGTGCCAGCAGCTTACAAGCGGGACACGGCACCAATGAGCAGTTCTTC. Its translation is CASSLQAGHGTNEQFF.

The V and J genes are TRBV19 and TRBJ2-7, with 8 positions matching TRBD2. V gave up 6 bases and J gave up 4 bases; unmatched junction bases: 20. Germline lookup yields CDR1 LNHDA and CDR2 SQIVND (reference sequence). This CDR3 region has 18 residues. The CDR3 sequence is CASSGKAGVSGSAYEQYF. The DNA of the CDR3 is TGTGCCAGTAGCGGCAAAGCTGGTGTGAGCGGGAGTGCATACGAGCAGTACTTC.

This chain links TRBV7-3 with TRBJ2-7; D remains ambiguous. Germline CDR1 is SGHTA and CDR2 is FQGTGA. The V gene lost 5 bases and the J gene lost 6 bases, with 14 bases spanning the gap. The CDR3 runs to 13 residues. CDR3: CASSILTDGEQYF. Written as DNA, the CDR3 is TGTGCCAGCAGCATTCTGACGGACGGCGAGCAGTACTTC. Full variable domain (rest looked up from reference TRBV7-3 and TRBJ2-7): GAGVSQTPSNKVTEKGKYVELRCDPISGHTALYWYRQSLGQGPEFLIYFQGTGAADDSGLPNDRFFAVRPEGSVSTLKIQRTERGDSAVYLCASSILTDGEQYFGPGTRLTVT.

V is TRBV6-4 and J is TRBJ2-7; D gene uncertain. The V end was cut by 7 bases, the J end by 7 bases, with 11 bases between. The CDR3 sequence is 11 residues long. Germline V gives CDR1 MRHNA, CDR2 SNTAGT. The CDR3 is CASNTNEEQYF. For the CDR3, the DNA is TGTGCCAGCAACACAAACGAAGAGCAGTACTTC.

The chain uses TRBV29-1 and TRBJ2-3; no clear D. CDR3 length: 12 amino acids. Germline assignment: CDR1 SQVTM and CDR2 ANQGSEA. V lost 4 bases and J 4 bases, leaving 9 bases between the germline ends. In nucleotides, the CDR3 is TGCAGCGTTGGCGCCCCATCAGATACGCAGTATTTT. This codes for CSVGAPSDTQYF.

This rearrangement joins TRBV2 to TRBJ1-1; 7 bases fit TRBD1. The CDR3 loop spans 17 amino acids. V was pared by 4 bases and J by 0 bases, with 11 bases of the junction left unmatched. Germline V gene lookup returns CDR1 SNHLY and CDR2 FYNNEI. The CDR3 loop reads CASSARQGRGLNTEAFF. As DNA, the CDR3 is TGTGCCAGCAGTGCCAGACAGGGTAGGGGGTTGAACACTGAAGCTTTCTTT.

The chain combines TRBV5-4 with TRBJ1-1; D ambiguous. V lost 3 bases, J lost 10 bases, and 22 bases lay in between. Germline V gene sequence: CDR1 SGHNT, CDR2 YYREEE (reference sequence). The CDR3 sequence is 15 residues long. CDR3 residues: CASSSERGQIRVAFF. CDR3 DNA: TGTGCCAGCAGCTCCGAGCGTGGGCAAATAAGGGTAGCTTTCTTT.

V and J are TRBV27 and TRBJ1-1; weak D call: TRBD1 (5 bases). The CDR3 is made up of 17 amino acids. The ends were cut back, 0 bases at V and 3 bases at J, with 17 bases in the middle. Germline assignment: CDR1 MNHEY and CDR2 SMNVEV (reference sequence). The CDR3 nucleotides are TGTGCCAGCAGTTTATCGATCTTACAGGTAGGAGACACTGAAGCTTTCTTT. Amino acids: CASSLSILQVGDTEAFF.

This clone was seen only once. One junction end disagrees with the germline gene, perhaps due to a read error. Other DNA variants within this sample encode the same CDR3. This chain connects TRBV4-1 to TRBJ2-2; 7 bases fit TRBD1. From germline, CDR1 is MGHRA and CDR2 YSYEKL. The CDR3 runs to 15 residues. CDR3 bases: TGTGCCAGCAGCCAACTACAGGGGCCCACCGGGGAGCTGTTTTTT. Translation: CASSQLQGPTGELFF.

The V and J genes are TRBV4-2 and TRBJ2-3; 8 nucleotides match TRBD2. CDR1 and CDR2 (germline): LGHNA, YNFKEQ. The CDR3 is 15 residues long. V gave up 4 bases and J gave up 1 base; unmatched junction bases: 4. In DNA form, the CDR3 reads TGTGCCAGCAGCCGCTCGACTAGCGGCACAGATACGCAGTATTTT. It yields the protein CASSRSTSGTDTQYF.

CDR3 sequence reads: CASSGTSGSTHEQYF. CDR3 in DNA: TGCGCCAGCAGCGGGACTAGCGGGAGTACCCACGAGCAGTACTTC. V is TRBV5-1 and J is TRBJ2-7; 14 bases fit TRBD2. Germline V gene data show CDR1 as SGHRS and CDR2 as YFSETQ. V shed 4 bases, J shed 5 bases, and the junction held 5 bases outside the gene matches. This CDR3 spans 15 amino acids.

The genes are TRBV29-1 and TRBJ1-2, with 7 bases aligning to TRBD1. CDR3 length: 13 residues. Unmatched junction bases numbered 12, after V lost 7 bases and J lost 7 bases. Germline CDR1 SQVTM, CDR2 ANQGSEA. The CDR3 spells CSALSDRAGGYTF. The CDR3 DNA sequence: TGCAGCGCTCTTTCCGACAGGGCTGGTGGCTACACCTTC.

This chain's CDR3 is CASSETGDEQYF. The CDR3 bases are TGTGCCAGCAGCGAAACAGGGGACGAGCAGTACTTC. The V and J genes are TRBV5-4 and TRBJ2-7; 7 positions match TRBD1. This CDR3 region has 12 residues. Germline V lookup: CDR1 SGHNT, CDR2 YYREEE (reference sequence). The J segment lost 5 bases and the V segment lost 4 bases, leaving 3 bases of the junction unmatched. Full variable domain (remainder filled in from reference TRBV5-4 and TRBJ2-7): ETGVTQSPTHLIKTRGQQVTLRCSSQSGHNTVSWYQQALGQGPQFIFQYYREEENGRGNFPPRFSGLQFPNYSSELNVNALELDDSALYLCASSETGDEQYFGPGTRLTVT.

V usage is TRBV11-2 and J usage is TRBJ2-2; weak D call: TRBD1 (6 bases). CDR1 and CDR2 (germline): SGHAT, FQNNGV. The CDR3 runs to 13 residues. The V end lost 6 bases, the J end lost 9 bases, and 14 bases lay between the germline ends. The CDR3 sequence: CASRPYRDRELFF. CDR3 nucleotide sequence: TGTGCCAGCAGACCCTACAGGGACAGGGAGCTGTTTTTT.